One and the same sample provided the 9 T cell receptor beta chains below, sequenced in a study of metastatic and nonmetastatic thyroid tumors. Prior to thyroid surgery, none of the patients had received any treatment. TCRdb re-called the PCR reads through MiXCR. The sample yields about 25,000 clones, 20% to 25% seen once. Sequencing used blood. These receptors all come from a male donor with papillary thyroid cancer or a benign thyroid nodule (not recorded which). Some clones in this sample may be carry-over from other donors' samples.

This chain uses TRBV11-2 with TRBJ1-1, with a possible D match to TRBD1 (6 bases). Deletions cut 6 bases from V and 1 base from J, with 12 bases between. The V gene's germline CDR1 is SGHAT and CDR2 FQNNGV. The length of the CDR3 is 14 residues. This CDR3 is CASRGLQGNTEAFF. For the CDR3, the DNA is TGTGCCAGCAGGGGGTTACAGGGGAACACTGAAGCTTTCTTT. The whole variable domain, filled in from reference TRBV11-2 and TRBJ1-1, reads EAGVAQSPRYKIIEKRQSVAFWCNPISGHATLYWYQQILGQGPKLLIQFQNNGVVDDSQLPKDRFSAERLKGVDSTLKIQPAKLEDSAVYLCASRGLQGNTEAFFGQGTRLTVV.

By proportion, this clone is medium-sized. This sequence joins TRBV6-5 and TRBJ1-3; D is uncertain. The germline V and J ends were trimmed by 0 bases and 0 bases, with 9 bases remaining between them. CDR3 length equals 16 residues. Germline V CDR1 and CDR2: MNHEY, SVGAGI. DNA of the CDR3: TGTGCCAGCAGTTACTCAGCAGGAGACTCTGGAAACACCATATATTTT. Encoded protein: CASSYSAGDSGNTIYF.

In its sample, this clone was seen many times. The CDR3 protein is CASSADRGPNTGELFF. CDR3 sequence (DNA): TGTGCCAGCAGTGCGGACAGGGGCCCGAACACCGGGGAGCTGTTTTTT. The rearrangement links TRBV12-3 or TRBV12-4 to TRBJ2-2; TRBD1 matches 9 bases. The CDR3 spans 16 residues. The junction had 4 bases not matched to a gene; V was cut back by 5 bases and J by 0 bases.

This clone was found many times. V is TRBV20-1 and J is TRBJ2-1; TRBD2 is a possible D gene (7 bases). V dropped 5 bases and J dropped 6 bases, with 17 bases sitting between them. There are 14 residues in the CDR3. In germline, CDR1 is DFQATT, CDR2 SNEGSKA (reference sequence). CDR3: CSAPSRGPGNEQFF. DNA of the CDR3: TGCAGTGCTCCTTCGCGGGGGCCCGGCAATGAGCAGTTCTTC.

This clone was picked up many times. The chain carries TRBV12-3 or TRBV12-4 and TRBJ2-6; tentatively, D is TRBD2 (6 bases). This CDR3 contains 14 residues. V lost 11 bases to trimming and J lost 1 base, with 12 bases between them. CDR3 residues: CAGGMSSGANVLTF. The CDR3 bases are TGTGCCGGGGGGATGTCGTCTGGGGCCAACGTCCTGACTTTC.

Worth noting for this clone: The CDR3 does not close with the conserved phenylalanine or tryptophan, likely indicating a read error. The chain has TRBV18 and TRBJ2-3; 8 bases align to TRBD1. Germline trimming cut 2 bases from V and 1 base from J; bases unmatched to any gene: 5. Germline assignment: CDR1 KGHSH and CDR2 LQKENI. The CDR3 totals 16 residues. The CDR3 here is CASSPVQGAGTDTQYV. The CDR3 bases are TGTGCCAGCTCACCAGTCCAGGGGGCCGGCACAGATACGCAGTATGTT.

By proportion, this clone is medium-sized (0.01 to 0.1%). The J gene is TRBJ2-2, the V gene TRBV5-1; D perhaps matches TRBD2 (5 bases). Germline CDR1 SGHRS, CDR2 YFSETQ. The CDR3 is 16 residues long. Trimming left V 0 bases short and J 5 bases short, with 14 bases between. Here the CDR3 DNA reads TGCGCCAGCAGCTTGGTTCCCCTGGGCGGGACCGGGGAGCTGTTTTTT. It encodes CASSLVPLGGTGELFF. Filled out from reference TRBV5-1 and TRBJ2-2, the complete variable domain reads KAGVTQTPRYLIKTRGQQVTLSCSPISGHRSVSWYQQTPGQGLQFLFEYFSETQRNKGNFPGRFSGRQFSNSRSEMNVSTLELGDSALYLCASSLVPLGGTGELFFGEGSRLTVL.

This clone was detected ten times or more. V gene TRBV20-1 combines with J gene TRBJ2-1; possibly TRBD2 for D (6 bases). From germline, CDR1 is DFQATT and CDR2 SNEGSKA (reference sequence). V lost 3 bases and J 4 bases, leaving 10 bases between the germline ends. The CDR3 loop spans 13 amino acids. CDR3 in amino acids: CSASSGGYNEQFF. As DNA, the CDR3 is TGCAGTGCTAGTAGCGGAGGGTACAATGAGCAGTTCTTC.

DNA for the CDR3: TGTGCCAGCCAGCACAGGGTGCGAGTAGCTTTCTTT. This sequence encodes CASQHRVRVAFF. The V gene is TRBV6-1, the J gene TRBJ1-1; D is perhaps TRBD1 (6 bases). Deletions cut 8 bases from V and 10 bases from J, with 17 bases between. The length of the CDR3 is 12 residues. Germline V gives CDR1 MNHNS, CDR2 SASEGT.